This T cell receptor (beta chain) is drawn from a study of cytomegalovirus exposure and HLA in healthy donors. PCR amplification relied on 60 Vbeta primers (plus 13 Jbeta primers). The assay was immunoSEQ multiplex PCR, and TCRdb's table has in-frame clones only and misses some. The repertoire includes 150,000 to 200,000 clones, around 76% of them detected once, and roughly 2% sits in the top ten. CDR3 size: 14 residues. Per germline, CDR1 SGHDN and CDR2 FVKESK. The V gene lost 5 bases and the J gene lost 0 bases, with 11 bases spanning the gap. This chain connects TRBV14 to TRBJ2-7; no clear D. Sequencing was performed on PBMCs. This clonotype originated in a man aged 25-45 years in good health and CMV-seronegative. DNA for the CDR3: TGTGCCAGCAGCGCGCGACAATACTCCTACGAGCAGTACTTC. Translation gives CASSARQYSYEQYF.